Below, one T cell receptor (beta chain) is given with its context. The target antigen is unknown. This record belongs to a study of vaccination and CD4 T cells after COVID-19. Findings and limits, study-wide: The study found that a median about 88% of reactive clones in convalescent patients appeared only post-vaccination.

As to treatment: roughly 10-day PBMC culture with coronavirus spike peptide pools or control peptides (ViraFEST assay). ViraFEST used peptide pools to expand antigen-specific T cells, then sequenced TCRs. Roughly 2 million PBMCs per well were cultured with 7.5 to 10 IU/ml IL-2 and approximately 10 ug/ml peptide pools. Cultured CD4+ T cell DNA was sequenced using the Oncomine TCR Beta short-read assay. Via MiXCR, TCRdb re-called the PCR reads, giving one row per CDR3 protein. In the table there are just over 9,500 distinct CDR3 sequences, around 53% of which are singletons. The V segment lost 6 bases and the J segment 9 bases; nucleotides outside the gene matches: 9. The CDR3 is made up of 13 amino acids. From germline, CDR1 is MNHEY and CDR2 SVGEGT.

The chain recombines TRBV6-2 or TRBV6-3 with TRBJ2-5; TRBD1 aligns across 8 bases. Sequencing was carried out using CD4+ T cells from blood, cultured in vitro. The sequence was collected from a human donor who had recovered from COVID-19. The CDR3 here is CASSGQGSSPQYF. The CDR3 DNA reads TGTGCCAGCAGCGGACAGGGCTCAAGTCCCCAGTACTTC.